Listed here are 25 T cell receptor beta chains from one sample, sequenced in a study of T cell responses to AZD1222 COVID-19 vaccine. This table comes from immunoSEQ multiplex PCR, and its TCRdb copy is limited to in-frame clones, with some not included. The sample holds roughly 140,000 clones, 70% to 90% seen once. The sequencing here drew on peripheral blood, taken on day 0 of AZD1222 vaccination. These receptors all come from an adult in good health.

The chain is built from TRBV12-5 and TRBJ2-2, with D possibly being TRBD1 (6 bases). V lost 2 bases to trimming and J lost 1 base, with 32 bases between them. The CDR3 has 23 amino acids. CDR1 and CDR2 (germline): LGHNT, FRNRAP. This CDR3 reads CASGLCVSPPMNHKQGNTGELFF. CDR3 bases: TGTGCTAGTGGTTTGTGCGTGTCTCCTCCGATGAACCATAAACAGGGGAACACCGGGGAGCTGTTTTTT.

This clone has a single count. V gene TRBV9 combines with J gene TRBJ2-3; TRBD2 agrees at 11 bases. CDR1 and CDR2 from the germline V gene are SGDLS and YYNGEE. Trimming removed 5 bases from V and 6 bases from J; junction bases left unmatched: 11. The length of the CDR3 is 16 residues. CDR3 protein: CASSNLIAGGPDTQYF. CDR3 DNA: TGTGCCAGCAGTAACCTTATAGCGGGGGGGCCGGATACGCAGTATTTT.

V gene TRBV5-1 combines with J gene TRBJ2-7; TRBD1 is a possible D gene (6 bases). The CDR3 extends over 14 amino acids. The germline V gene encodes CDR1 SGHRS and CDR2 YFSETQ. With 2 bases removed from V and 4 bases from J, the gap between germline ends came to 13 bases. The CDR3 sequence: CASSLTGWRYEQYF. As DNA, the CDR3 is TGCGCCAGCAGCTTAACAGGGTGGAGGTACGAGCAGTACTTC.

V usage is TRBV14 and J usage is TRBJ2-1; D ambiguous. The V gene lost 1 base and the J gene lost 0 bases, with 10 bases spanning the gap. CDR1 and CDR2 from the germline V gene are SGHDN and FVKESK. CDR3 length: 16 residues. The CDR3 DNA reads TGTGCCAGCAGCCAAGCGGTTGCTAGCTCCTACAATGAGCAGTTCTTC. Protein sequence: CASSQAVASSYNEQFF.

The chain joins TRBV5-4 to TRBJ2-3, with 9 bases aligning to TRBD1. The CDR3 covers 15 residues. Germline V lookup: CDR1 SGHNT, CDR2 YYREEE (reference sequence). The V segment lost 4 bases and the J segment 6 bases; nucleotides outside the gene matches: 9. The CDR3 region is CASSDPGQGPDTQYF. The DNA of the CDR3 is TGTGCCAGCAGCGATCCGGGACAGGGACCCGATACGCAGTATTTT. Variable domain in full (rest from reference TRBV5-4 and TRBJ2-3): ETGVTQSPTHLIKTRGQQVTLRCSSQSGHNTVSWYQQALGQGPQFIFQYYREEENGRGNFPPRFSGLQFPNYSSELNVNALELDDSALYLCASSDPGQGPDTQYFGPGTRLTVL.

The chain uses TRBV9 and TRBJ2-2, with D perhaps assigned TRBD1 or TRBD2 (6 bases each). The CDR3 loop spans 17 amino acids. Trimming pared 4 bases from V and 1 base from J, leaving 17 bases between. Per the germline V gene, CDR1 is SGDLS and CDR2 is YYNGEE. The CDR3 region has the DNA TGTGCCAGCAGCCTCGTAGGGAGGACAGAGAACACCGGGGAGCTGTTTTTT. Protein product: CASSLVGRTENTGELFF.

The chain recombines TRBV11-3 with TRBJ2-2, with D possibly being TRBD1 (5 bases). This CDR3 comprises 13 residues. Trimming cost V 5 bases and J 6 bases, with 10 bases left between them. The V gene's germline CDR1 is SGHNT and CDR2 YENEEA. Written as DNA, the CDR3 is TGTGCCAGCAGCCCAGGGCCGGCCGGGGAGCTGTTTTTT. Translation: CASSPGPAGELFF.

V gene TRBV2 combines with J gene TRBJ1-6, with 10 bases identical to TRBD1. Germline values: CDR1 SNHLY, CDR2 FYNNEI. The CDR3 totals 14 residues. V shed 10 bases and J 8 bases; nucleotides not matched to a gene: 8. The CDR3: CATPGQGIHSPLHF. In DNA form, the CDR3 reads TGTGCCACCCCGGGACAGGGGATTCATTCACCCCTCCACTTT.

V and J are TRBV24-1 and TRBJ2-2, with TRBD1 as a possible D gene (5 bases). Trimming removed 3 bases at V and 1 base at J, with 14 bases between. Per the germline V gene, CDR1 is KGHDR and CDR2 is SFDVKD. This CDR3 region has 17 residues. The CDR3 DNA reads TGTGCCACCAGTGATCCAATGGGCAGGGTGAACACCGGGGAGCTGTTTTTT. The encoded protein is CATSDPMGRVNTGELFF.

The chain is built from TRBV5-4 and TRBJ1-1; 7 bases are shared with TRBD1. CDR1 is SGHNT and CDR2 is YYREEE in the germline V gene (reference sequence). CDR3 length: 15 amino acids. The V segment lost 0 bases and the J segment 6 bases; nucleotides outside the gene matches: 8. The DNA for the CDR3 is TGTGCCAGCAGCTTGGACTCACAGGGGAGGGCTGAAGCTTTCTTT. Translated, it gives CASSLDSQGRAEAFF.

This chain uses TRBV5-6 with TRBJ1-6; possibly TRBD1 for D (5 bases). Trimming took 0 bases from V and 5 from J, leaving 9 bases between them. The CDR3 has 15 amino acids. Germline CDR1 is SGHDT and CDR2 is YYEEEE. The CDR3 spells CASSLEAGNNSPLHF. The CDR3 region has the DNA TGTGCCAGCAGCTTGGAGGCAGGGAATAATTCACCCCTCCACTTT.

V usage is TRBV7-2 and J usage is TRBJ1-2; perhaps TRBD1 as D (6 bases). This CDR3 is built from 13 residues. Trimming removed 4 bases at V and 10 bases at J, with 16 bases between. The V gene's germline CDR1 is SGHTA and CDR2 FQGNSA. CDR3 loop: CASSSPARGPYTF. Here the CDR3 DNA reads TGTGCCAGCAGCTCACCCGCCCGGGGGCCCTACACCTTC.

The J gene is TRBJ1-1, the V gene TRBV6-6; maybe TRBD1 (6 bases). This CDR3 contains 13 residues. Trimming cost V 7 bases and J 6 bases, with 15 bases left between them. Germline assignment: CDR1 MNHNY and CDR2 SVGAGI (reference sequence). The CDR3 here is CASILQGIPEAFF. The CDR3 bases are TGTGCCAGCATTTTACAGGGAATACCTGAAGCTTTCTTT.

This sequence joins TRBV5-4 and TRBJ2-3, with D hard to call. Germline CDR1 and CDR2: SGHNT and YYREEE (reference sequence). With 5 bases removed from V and 1 base from J, the gap between germline ends came to 8 bases. This CDR3 has 13 residues. CDR3 amino acids: CASRLFGTDTQYF. As DNA, the CDR3 is TGTGCCAGCAGGCTTTTCGGCACAGATACGCAGTATTTT.

The CDR3 sequence is CASSGGGGNTIYF. Written as DNA, the CDR3 is TGTGCCAGCAGTGGGGGCGGAGGAAACACCATATATTTT. The chain recombines TRBV2 with TRBJ1-3, with D perhaps matching TRBD1 (5 bases). The V gene lost 4 bases and the J gene lost 4 bases, with 8 bases spanning the gap. This CDR3 region has 13 residues. Germline values: CDR1 SNHLY, CDR2 FYNNEI. Looking up the rest from reference TRBV2 and TRBJ1-3 gives the full variable domain: EPEVTQTPSHQVTQMGQEVILRCVPISNHLYFYWYRQILGQKVEFLVSFYNNEISEKSEIFDDQFSVERPDGSNFTLKIRSTKLEDSAMYFCASSGGGGNTIYFGEGSWLTVV.

This chain uses TRBV19 with TRBJ1-4; D remains unclear. CDR1 LNHDA and CDR2 SQIVND come from the germline V gene (reference sequence). The CDR3 runs to 12 residues. The V end lost 3 bases, the J end lost 6 bases, and 5 bases lay between the germline ends. The CDR3 is CASSMTYEKLFF. The CDR3 region has the DNA TGTGCCAGTAGTATGACTTATGAAAAACTGTTTTTT.

V usage is TRBV30 and J usage is TRBJ1-2, with 9 positions matching TRBD1. This CDR3 comprises 12 residues. Germline V gene lookup returns CDR1 GTSNPN and CDR2 SVGIG (reference sequence). The J segment lost 10 bases and the V segment lost 1 base, leaving 4 bases of the junction unmatched. CDR3 sequence (DNA): TGTGCCTGGAGTGGGACAGGGGTAGTCTACACCTTC. Protein sequence: CAWSGTGVVYTF.

This chain links TRBV6-2 or TRBV6-3 with TRBJ2-7, with TRBD2 matching 13 bases. With 0 bases clipped from V and 0 bases from J, the junction kept 2 bases outside the gene matches. In germline, CDR1 is MNHEY, CDR2 SVGEGT. The CDR3 contains 17 residues. The chain's CDR3 is CASSYSGLAGRSYEQYF. The CDR3 bases are TGTGCCAGCAGTTACTCGGGACTAGCGGGGCGCTCCTACGAGCAGTACTTC.

V gene TRBV9 combines with J gene TRBJ2-7; 8 bases match TRBD2. Trimming at V came to 1 base and at J to 8 bases, leaving 11 bases not matched to a gene. This CDR3 spans 15 amino acids. Germline assignment: CDR1 SGDLS and CDR2 YYNGEE. CDR3 sequence (DNA): TGTGCCAGCAGCGTACAGGAGGGACTAGGGTCTAAGCAGTACTTC. Translation gives CASSVQEGLGSKQYF.

This chain connects TRBV7-2 to TRBJ1-1, with TRBD1 identical over 7 bases. This CDR3 is 14 amino acids long. J lost 3 bases, V lost 3 bases, and 4 bases had no gene match. Germline CDR1 SGHTA, CDR2 FQGNSA. CDR3 sequence: CASSFIQGDTEAFF. CDR3 sequence (DNA): TGTGCCAGCAGCTTCATTCAGGGGGACACTGAAGCTTTCTTT. Using reference TRBV7-2 and TRBJ1-1 for the parts outside the CDR3, the full variable domain is GAGVSQSPSNKVTEKGKDVELRCDPISGHTALYWYRQSLGQGLEFLIYFQGNSAPDKSGLPSDRFSAERTGGSVSTLTIQRTQQEDSAVYLCASSFIQGDTEAFFGQGTRLTVV.

This rearrangement joins TRBV3-1 (or the pseudogene TRBV3-2) to TRBJ2-5; D gene uncertain. Germline V gene sequence: CDR1 LGHDT, CDR2 YNNKEL (reference sequence). The CDR3 is made up of 14 amino acids. V was pared by 4 bases and J by 1 base, with 10 bases between. The CDR3 is CASSPVASQETQYF. CDR3 bases: TGTGCCAGCAGCCCCGTGGCTTCCCAAGAGACCCAGTACTTC.

The chain carries TRBV30 and TRBJ1-6; TRBD1 might be the D (6 bases). Trimming took 2 bases from V and 10 from J, leaving 21 bases between them. There are 16 residues in the CDR3. Germline V CDR1 and CDR2: GTSNPN, SVGIG (reference sequence). CDR3 nucleotide sequence: TGTGCCTGGAGTAAGGGGGGATTTTCCTCCGGATCACCCCTCCACTTT. This translates into CAWSKGGFSSGSPLHF.

V and J are TRBV5-4 and TRBJ2-2; 15 nucleotides align to TRBD2. The CDR3 has 17 amino acids. From germline, CDR1 is SGHNT and CDR2 YYREEE (reference sequence). Trimming removed 4 bases from V and 4 bases from J; junction bases left unmatched: 5. CDR3 bases: TGTGCCAGCAGCCCCGGACTAGCGGGGGGGTCCACCGGGGAGCTGTTTTTT. Its protein product is CASSPGLAGGSTGELFF.

The chain employs TRBV5-5 and TRBJ1-5; 7 bases match TRBD1. The V segment lost 2 bases and the J segment 10 bases; nucleotides outside the gene matches: 18. Per germline, CDR1 SGHKS and CDR2 YYEKEE (reference sequence). The CDR3 is 17 amino acids. The DNA for the CDR3 is TGTGCCAGCAGCTTATATTCGACCGGGACAGTGGTTCGCCCCCAGCATTTT. Translated: CASSLYSTGTVVRPQHF.

V and J are TRBV21-1 and TRBJ2-5; TRBD1, the table's D call, was not compared with the DNA. TRBV21-1 is classified as a pseudogene. CDR3 length: 18 residues. The CDR3 loop is CASSNPGHPGCGQETQYF. The CDR3 region has the DNA TGTGCCAGCAGCAACCCGGGACACCCGGGCTGTGGGCAAGAGACCCAGTACTTC.